The TCR beta chain under discussion was sequenced for a study of identical twins. This clonotype turned up a few times. The antigen remains undetermined. J lost 9 bases, V lost 5 bases, and 15 bases had no gene match. Germline assignment: CDR1 MNHNS and CDR2 SASEGT. There are 16 residues in the CDR3. Regarding the study as a whole: The models gave estimates that fell short of the out-of-frame TCR alpha sharing seen in monozygotic twins.

TCRdb reprocessed the 5' RACE reads with MiXCR, giving one entry per CDR3 protein. The sample has around 480,000 distinct CDR3 sequences, 14% seen once. This sample also belongs to another study, concerning yellow fever vaccine responses in identical twins.

The genes are TRBV6-1 and TRBJ1-5; 8 nucleotides agree with TRBD1. This TCR derives from a woman under 30 in good health. Sample: CD4+ T cells sorted from blood. As DNA, the CDR3 is TGTGCCAGCAGTCCCAAGAGGGACAGGCCCTCAGGGCCCCAGCATTTT. The encoded protein is CASSPKRDRPSGPQHF.